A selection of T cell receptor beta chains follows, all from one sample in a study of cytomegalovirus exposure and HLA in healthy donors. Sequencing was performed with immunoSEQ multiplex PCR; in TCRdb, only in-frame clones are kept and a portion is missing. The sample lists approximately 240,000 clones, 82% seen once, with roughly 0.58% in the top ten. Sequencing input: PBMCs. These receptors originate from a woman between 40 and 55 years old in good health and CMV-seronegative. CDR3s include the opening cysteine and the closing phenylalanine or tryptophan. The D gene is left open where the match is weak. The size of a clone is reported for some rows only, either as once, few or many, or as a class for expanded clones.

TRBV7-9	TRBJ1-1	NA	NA	CASSPPQVGPAFF	TGTGCCAGCAGCCCTCCCCAGGTGGGCCCAGCTTTCTTT
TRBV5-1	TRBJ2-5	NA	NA	CASSRRTTGQETQYF	TGCGCCAGCAGTCGACGAACGACTGGCCAAGAGACCCAGTACTTC
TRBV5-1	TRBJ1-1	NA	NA	CASSLGAEGTEAFF	TGCGCCAGCAGCTTGGGAGCGGAGGGAACTGAAGCTTTCTTT
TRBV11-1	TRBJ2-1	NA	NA	CASSAISHPTSTGREQFF	TGTGCCAGCAGCGCTATATCCCACCCCACATCGACTGGGAGGGAGCAGTTCTTC
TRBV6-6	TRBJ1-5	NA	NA	CASSYLQDQPQHF	TGTGCCAGCAGTTACCTCCAGGATCAGCCCCAGCATTTT
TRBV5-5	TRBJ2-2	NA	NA	CASSFYRGAGELFF	TGTGCCAGCAGCTTCTATCGGGGTGCCGGGGAGCTGTTTTTT
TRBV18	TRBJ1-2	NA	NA	CASSPPSFFYGYTF	TGTGCCAGCTCACCACCTAGCTTCTTCTATGGCTACACCTTC
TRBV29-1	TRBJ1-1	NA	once	CSVADPMTVFEAFF	TGCAGCGTGGCTGATCCAATGACAGTTTTTGAAGCTTTCTTT
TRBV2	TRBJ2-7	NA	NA	CASSEGGAPVYEQYF	TGTGCCAGCAGTGAAGGCGGGGCCCCCGTCTACGAGCAGTACTTC
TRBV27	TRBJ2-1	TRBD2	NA	CASSLGTSSYNEQFF	TGTGCCAGCAGTTTAGGGACTAGCTCCTACAATGAGCAGTTCTTC
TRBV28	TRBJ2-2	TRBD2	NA	CASSHAWGGGELFF	TGTGCCAGCAGCCACGCATGGGGGGGCGGGGAGCTGTTTTTT
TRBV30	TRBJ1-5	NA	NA	CAWSVTYYQPQHF	TGTGCCTGGAGTGTAACCTATTATCAGCCCCAGCATTTT
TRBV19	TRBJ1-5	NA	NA	CASSMSPTRGARDQPQHF	TGTGCCAGTAGTATGTCCCCGACCCGGGGGGCTCGGGATCAGCCCCAGCATTTT
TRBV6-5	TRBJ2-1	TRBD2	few	CASGGRGGSNEQFF	TGTGCCAGCGGAGGGCGGGGGGGCAGCAATGAGCAGTTCTTC
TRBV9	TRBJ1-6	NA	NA	CASSPRGSFSPLHF	TGTGCCAGCAGCCCCCGGGGGTCGTTTTCACCCCTCCACTTT
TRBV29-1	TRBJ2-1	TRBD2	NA	CSVGTLAGKNEQFF	TGCAGCGTTGGGACCCTAGCGGGGAAGAATGAGCAGTTCTTC
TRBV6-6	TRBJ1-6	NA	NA	CASRLSTGPNSPLHF	TGTGCCAGCAGGCTCAGCACAGGACCTAATTCACCCCTCCACTTT
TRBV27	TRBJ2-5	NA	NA	CASSFRGTEGQYF	TGTGCCAGCAGTTTCCGGGGTACGGAAGGCCAGTACTTC
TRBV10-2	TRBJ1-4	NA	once	CASGPGRGNEKLFF	TGCGCCAGCGGACCTGGGAGGGGGAATGAAAAACTGTTTTTT
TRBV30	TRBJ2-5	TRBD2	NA	CAWSSDSGGAETQYF	TGTGCCTGGAGTTCTGATAGCGGGGGGGCTGAGACCCAGTACTTC
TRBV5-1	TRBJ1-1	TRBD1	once	CASSLRQGAPEAFF	TGCGCCAGCAGCTTAAGGCAGGGGGCGCCTGAAGCTTTCTTT
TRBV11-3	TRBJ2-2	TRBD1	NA	CATRDRANTGELFF	TGTGCCACCAGGGACAGGGCGAACACCGGGGAGCTGTTTTTT
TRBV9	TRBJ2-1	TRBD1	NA	CASSVAGQGAIYEQFF	TGTGCCAGCAGCGTAGCCGGACAGGGGGCGATCTATGAGCAGTTCTTC
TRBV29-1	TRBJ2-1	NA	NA	CSVVPLADEQFF	TGCAGCGTTGTCCCTCTAGCCGATGAGCAGTTCTTC
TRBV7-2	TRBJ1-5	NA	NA	CASSLNAGDSPQHF	TGTGCCAGCAGCTTAAACGCAGGGGATTCGCCCCAGCATTTT
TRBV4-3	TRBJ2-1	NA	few	CASSQVGAGKYNEQFF	TGCGCCAGCAGCCAAGTTGGTGCGGGGAAATACAATGAGCAGTTCTTC
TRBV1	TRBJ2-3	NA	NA	CTSSQDGQRGRRDTQYF	TGCACCAGCAGCCAAGACGGTCAGAGGGGGCGGAGGGATACGCAGTATTTT
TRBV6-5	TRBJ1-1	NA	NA	CASSYLGSTEAFF	TGTGCCAGCAGTTACTTAGGGAGCACTGAAGCTTTCTTT
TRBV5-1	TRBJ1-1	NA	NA	CASSRSGGDTEAFF	TGCGCCAGCAGCCGGTCAGGAGGGGACACTGAAGCTTTCTTT
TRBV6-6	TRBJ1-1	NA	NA	CASSPLTGNTEAFF	TGCGCCAGCAGTCCTCTGACAGGGAACACTGAAGCTTTCTTT
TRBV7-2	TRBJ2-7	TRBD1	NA	CASSLDNRGREQYF	TGTGCCAGCAGCTTAGATAACAGGGGTCGCGAGCAGTACTTC
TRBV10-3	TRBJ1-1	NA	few	CAISEIMEVYYEAFF	TGTGCCATCAGTGAAATAATGGAGGTTTACTATGAAGCTTTCTTT
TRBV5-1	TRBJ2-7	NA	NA	CASSLAAASGEQYF	TGCGCCAGCAGCTTGGCGGCCGCATCGGGCGAGCAGTACTTC
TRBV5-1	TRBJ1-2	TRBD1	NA	CASSFRTGWYGYTF	TGCGCCAGCAGCTTCAGGACAGGATGGTATGGCTACACCTTC
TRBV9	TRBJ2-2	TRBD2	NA	CASSIMGGRVNAGELFF	TGTGCCAGCAGCATCATGGGAGGGAGGGTTAATGCCGGGGAGCTGTTTTTT
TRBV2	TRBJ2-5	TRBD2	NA	CASGAKRGTRYGSEQYF	TGTGCCAGCGGCGCCAAGCGGGGGACGAGGTACGGATCGGAGCAGTACTTC
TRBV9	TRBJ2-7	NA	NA	CASSVGVGQRYEQYF	TGTGCCAGCAGCGTAGGAGTCGGACAGCGCTACGAGCAGTACTTC
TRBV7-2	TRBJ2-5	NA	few	CASSLYRGIQETQYF	TGTGCCAGCAGCTTATACAGAGGGATCCAAGAGACCCAGTACTTC
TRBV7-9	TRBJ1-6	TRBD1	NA	CASSRTGSVGSPLHF	TGTGCCAGCAGCCGGACAGGGTCTGTTGGGTCACCCCTCCACTTT
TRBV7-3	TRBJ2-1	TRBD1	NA	CASSLVSLTGSNEQFF	TGTGCCAGCAGCTTAGTCTCCCTGACAGGGTCAAATGAGCAGTTCTTC
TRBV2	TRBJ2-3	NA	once	CASSPRGITDTQYF	TGTGCCAGCAGTCCACGGGGGATCACAGATACGCAGTATTTT
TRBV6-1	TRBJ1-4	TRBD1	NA	CASRGTAPEKLFF	TGTGCCAGCAGGGGGACAGCCCCTGAAAAACTGTTTTTT
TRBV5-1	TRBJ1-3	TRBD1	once	CASTEGTGGTIYF	TGCGCCAGCACCGAGGGGACAGGAGGCACCATATATTTT
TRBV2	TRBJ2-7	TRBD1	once	CASRHPGQGGLSEQYF	TGTGCCAGCAGACACCCGGGACAGGGAGGATTATCCGAGCAGTACTTC
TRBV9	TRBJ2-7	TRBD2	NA	CASSANRGGTEQYF	TGTGCCAGCAGCGCGAACCGGGGAGGGACGGAGCAGTACTTC
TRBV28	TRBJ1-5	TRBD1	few	CASTLGTGWNQPQHF	TGTGCCAGCACCCTTGGGACAGGCTGGAATCAGCCCCAGCATTTT
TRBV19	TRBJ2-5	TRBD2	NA	CASSGGLAVQETQYF	TGTGCCAGTAGTGGTGGACTAGCGGTCCAAGAGACCCAGTACTTC
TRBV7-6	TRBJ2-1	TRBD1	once	CASRGTGGPYNEQFF	TGTGCCAGCAGGGGGACAGGGGGCCCCTACAATGAGCAGTTCTTC
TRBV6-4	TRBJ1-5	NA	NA	CASTKGAQYSNQPQHF	TGTGCCAGCACCAAAGGGGCACAGTATAGCAATCAGCCCCAGCATTTT
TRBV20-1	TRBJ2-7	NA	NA	CSAGAGNEQYF	TGCAGTGCAGGGGCGGGAAACGAGCAGTACTTC